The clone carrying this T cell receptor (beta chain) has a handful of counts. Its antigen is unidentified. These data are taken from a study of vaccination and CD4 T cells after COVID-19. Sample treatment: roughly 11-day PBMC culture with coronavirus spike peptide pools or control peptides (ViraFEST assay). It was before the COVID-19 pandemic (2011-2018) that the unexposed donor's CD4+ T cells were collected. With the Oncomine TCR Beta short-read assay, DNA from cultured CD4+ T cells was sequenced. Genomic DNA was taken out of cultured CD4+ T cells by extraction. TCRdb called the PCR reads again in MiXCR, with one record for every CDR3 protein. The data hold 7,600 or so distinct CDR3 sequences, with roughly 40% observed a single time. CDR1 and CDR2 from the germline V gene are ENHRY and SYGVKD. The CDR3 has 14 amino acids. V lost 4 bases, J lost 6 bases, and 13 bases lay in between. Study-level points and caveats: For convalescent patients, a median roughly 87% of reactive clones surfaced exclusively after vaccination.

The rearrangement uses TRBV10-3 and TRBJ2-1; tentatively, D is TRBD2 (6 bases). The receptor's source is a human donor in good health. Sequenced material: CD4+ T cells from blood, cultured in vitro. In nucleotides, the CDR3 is TGTGCCATCAGTGTAAGTGGCGGGGTCAATGAGCAGTTCTTC. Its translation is CAISVSGGVNEQFF.